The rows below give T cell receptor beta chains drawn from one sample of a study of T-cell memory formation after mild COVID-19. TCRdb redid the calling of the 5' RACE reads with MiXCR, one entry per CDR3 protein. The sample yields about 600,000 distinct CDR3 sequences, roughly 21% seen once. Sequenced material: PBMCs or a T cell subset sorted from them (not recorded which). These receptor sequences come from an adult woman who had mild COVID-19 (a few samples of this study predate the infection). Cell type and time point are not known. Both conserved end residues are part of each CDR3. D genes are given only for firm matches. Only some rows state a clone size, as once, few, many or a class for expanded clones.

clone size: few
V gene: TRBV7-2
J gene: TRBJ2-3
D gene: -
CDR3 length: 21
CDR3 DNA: TGTGCCAGCAGCTTAAGGGAGCGGCTATTCTGGCGGCGATCTCGCACAGATACGCAGTATTTT
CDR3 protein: CASSLRERLFWRRSRTDTQYF

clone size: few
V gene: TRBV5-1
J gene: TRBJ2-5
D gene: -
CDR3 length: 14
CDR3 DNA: TGCGCCAGCAGCGACCGGGCCCGCCGGGAGACCCAGTACTTC
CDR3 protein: CASSDRARRETQYF

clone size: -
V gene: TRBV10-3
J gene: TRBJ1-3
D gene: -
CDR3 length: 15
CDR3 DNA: TGTGCCATCAGTGAGAGAGACGCGATTGGAAACACCATATATTTT
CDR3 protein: CAISERDAIGNTIYF

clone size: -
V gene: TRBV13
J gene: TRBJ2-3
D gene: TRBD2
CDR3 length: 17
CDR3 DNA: TGTGCCAGCAGCCCAGGGACTAGCGGAGCCGACACAGATACGCAGTATTTT
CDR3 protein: CASSPGTSGADTDTQYF

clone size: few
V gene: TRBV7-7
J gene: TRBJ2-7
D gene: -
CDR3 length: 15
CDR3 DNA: TGTGCCAGCAGCTTAGGGTTCGACCCATCCTACGAGCAGTACTTC
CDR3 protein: CASSLGFDPSYEQYF

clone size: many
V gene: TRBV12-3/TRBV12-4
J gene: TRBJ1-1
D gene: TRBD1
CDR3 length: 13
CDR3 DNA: TGTGCCAGCAGTTGGACAGGGGGCACTGAAGCTTTCTTT
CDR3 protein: CASSWTGGTEAFF

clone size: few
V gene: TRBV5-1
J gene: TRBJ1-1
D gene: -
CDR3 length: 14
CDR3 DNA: TGCGCCAGCAGCCAAGGAGGAATTCGGGCTGAAGCTTTCTTT
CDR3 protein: CASSQGGIRAEAFF

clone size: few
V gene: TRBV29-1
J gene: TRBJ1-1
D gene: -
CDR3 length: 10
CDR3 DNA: TGCAGCGTTGTTGGCCGTGAAGCTTTCTTT
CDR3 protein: CSVVGREAFF

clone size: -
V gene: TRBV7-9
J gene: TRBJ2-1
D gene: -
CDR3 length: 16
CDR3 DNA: TGTGCCAGCAGCTACACGGAGGGAGCTGGCTACAATGAGCAGTTCTTC
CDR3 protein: CASSYTEGAGYNEQFF

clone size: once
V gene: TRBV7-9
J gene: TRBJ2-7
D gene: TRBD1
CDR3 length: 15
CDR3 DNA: TGTGCCAGCAGCGATCCGACAGGGAAAGGATACGAGCAGTACTTC
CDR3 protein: CASSDPTGKGYEQYF

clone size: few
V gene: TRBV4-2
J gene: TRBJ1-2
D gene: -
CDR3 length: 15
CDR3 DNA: TGTGCCAGCAGCCAAGTCGCCCGTGGGGCGTTAGGCTACACCTTC
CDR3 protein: CASSQVARGALGYTF

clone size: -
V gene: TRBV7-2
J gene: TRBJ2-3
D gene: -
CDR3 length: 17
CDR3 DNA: TGTGCCAGCAGCTTAGATCTCGACCTTACTAGCACAGATACGCAGTATTTT
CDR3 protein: CASSLDLDLTSTDTQYF

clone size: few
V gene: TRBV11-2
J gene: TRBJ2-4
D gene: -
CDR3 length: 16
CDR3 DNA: TGTGCCAGCAGCTTAACGAGCCGGTTAGCCAAAAACATTCAGTACTTC
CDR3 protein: CASSLTSRLAKNIQYF

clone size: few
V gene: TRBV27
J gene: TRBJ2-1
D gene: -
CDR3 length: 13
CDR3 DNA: TGTGCCAGCAGTTTATTGTCAGGGGTAGTTGAGTTCTTC
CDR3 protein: CASSLLSGVVEFF

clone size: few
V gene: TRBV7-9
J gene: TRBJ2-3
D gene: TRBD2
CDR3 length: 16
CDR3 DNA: TGTGCCAGCACCACCTCACCGGGGGGGGGCACAGATACGCAGTATTTT
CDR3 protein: CASTTSPGGGTDTQYF

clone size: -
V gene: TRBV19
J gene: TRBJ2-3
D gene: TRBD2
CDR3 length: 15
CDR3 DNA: TGTGCCAGTAGTATTAGCGGGTCTATCACAGATACGCAGTATTTT
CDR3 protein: CASSISGSITDTQYF

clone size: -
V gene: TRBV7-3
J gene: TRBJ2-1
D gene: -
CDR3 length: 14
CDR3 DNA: TGTGCCAGCAGCTCCGACGGGACATACAATGAGCAGTTCTTC
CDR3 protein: CASSSDGTYNEQFF

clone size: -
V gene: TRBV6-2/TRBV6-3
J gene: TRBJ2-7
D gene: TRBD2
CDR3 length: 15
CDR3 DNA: TGTGCCAGCACCCTGGGGAGCGGGAGGGCGTACGAGCAGTACTTC
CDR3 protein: CASTLGSGRAYEQYF

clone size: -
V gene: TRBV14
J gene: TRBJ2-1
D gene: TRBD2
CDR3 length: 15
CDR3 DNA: TGTGCCAGCAGTCGACTAGCGGGAGGACACGGTGAGCAGTTCTTC
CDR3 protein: CASSRLAGGHGEQFF

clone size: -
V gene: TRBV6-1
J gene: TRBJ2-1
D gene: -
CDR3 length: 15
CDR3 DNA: TGTGCCAGCAGTGTGCAGGGGACTACCTACAATGAGCAGTTCTTC
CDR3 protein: CASSVQGTTYNEQFF

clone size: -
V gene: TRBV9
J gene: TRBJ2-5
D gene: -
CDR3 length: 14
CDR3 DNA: TGTGCCAGCAGCGTAGGACTCAACGGGGAGACCCAGTACTTC
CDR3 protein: CASSVGLNGETQYF

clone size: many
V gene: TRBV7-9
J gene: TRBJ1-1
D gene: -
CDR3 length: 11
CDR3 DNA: TGTGCCAGCAACCTGAACACTGAAGCTTTCTTT
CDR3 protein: CASNLNTEAFF

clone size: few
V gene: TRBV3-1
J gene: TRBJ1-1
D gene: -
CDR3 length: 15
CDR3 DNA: TGTGCCAGCAGCCAAGATTGGCAGGGGTTCACTGAAGCTTTCTTT
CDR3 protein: CASSQDWQGFTEAFF

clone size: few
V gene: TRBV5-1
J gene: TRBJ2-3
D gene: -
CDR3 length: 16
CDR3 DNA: TGCGCCAGCAGCTTGGCCCGTAGGGCGAGCACAGATACGCAGTATTTT
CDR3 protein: CASSLARRASTDTQYF

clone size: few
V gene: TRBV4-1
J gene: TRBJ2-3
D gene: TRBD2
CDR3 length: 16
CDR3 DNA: TGCGCCAGCAGCCAAGATTCTAGCGGGGGGGCAGATACGCAGTATTTT
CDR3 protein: CASSQDSSGGADTQYF

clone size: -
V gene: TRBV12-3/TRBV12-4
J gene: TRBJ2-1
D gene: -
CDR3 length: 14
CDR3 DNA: TGTGCCAGCACCTGGGATCTAGCTCACAATGAGCAGTTCTTC
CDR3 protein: CASTWDLAHNEQFF

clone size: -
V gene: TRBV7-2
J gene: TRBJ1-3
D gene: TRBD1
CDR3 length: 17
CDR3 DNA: TGTGCCAGCAGAAATACAGGGGGCCTGAGCTCTGGAAACACCATATATTTT
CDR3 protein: CASRNTGGLSSGNTIYF

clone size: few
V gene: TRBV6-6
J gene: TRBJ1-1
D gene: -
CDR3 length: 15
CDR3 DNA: TGTGCCAGCAGTTACATGGCCCAGGGAGGGACTGAAGCTTTCTTT
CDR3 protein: CASSYMAQGGTEAFF

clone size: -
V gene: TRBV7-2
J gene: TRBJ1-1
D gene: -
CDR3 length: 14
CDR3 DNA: TGTGCCAGCAGCTTACAGGGTATGGGCACTGAAGCTTTCTTT
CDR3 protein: CASSLQGMGTEAFF

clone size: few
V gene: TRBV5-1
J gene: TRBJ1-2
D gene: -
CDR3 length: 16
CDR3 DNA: TGCGCCAGCAGTTCCCCGGAGGCCAGCCGGGACTATGGCTACACCTTC
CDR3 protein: CASSSPEASRDYGYTF

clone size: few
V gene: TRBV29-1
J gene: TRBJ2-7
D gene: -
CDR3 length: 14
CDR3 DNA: TGCAGCGTGGGCCTAGGGCGTTTCGGGTACGAGCAGTACTTC
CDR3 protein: CSVGLGRFGYEQYF

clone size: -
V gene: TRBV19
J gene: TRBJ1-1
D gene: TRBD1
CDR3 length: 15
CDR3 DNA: TGTGCCAGTAGTATAGACGGACAGGGGAACACTGAAGCTTTCTTT
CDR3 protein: CASSIDGQGNTEAFF

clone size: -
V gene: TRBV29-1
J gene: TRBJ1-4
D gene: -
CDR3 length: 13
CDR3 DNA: TGCAGCGTTCAGGCGTCACGGAGTGAAAAACTGTTTTTT
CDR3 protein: CSVQASRSEKLFF

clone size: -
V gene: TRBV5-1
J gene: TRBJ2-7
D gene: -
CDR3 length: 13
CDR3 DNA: TGCGCCAGCAGCACGGGCCCGCTCTACGAGCAGTACTTC
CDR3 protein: CASSTGPLYEQYF

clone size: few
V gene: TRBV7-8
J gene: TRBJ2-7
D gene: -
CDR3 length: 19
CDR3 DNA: TGTGCCAGCAGCTTAGGCCAGACGGACCCCAGAGCGTACTCCTACGAGCAGTACTTC
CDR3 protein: CASSLGQTDPRAYSYEQYF

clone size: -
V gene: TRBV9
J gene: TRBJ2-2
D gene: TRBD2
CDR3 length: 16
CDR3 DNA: TGTGCCAGCAGCGTAGCCCCTAGCGGGGGGACCGGGGAGCTGTTTTTT
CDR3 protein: CASSVAPSGGTGELFF

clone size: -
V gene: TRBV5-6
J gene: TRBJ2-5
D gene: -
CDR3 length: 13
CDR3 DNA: TGTGCCAGCAGCCCTAAACCTCAGTGGGACCAGTACTTC
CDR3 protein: CASSPKPQWDQYF

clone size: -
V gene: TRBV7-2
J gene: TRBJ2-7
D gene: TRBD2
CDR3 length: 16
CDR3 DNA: TGTGCCAGCAGCCCGGGACTAGCGGCAAGCTCCTACGAGCAGTACTTC
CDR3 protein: CASSPGLAASSYEQYF

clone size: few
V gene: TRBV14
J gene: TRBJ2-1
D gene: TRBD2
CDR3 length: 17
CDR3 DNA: TGTGCCAGCAGCCCATCTAGACTAGCGGGAGGACACAATGAGCAGTTCTTC
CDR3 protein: CASSPSRLAGGHNEQFF

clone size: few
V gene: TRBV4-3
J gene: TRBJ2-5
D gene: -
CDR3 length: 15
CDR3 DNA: TGCGCCAGCAGCCAAGCCCCGGGGACGGAAGAGACCCAGTACTTC
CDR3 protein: CASSQAPGTEETQYF

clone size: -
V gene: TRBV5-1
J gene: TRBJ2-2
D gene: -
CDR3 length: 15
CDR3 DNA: TGCGCCAGCAGCTTTGGACCGACGAACACCGGGGAGCTGTTTTTT
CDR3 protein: CASSFGPTNTGELFF

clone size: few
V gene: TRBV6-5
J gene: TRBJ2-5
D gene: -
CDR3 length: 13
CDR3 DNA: TGTGCCAGCAGTTTCACCGAGAAAGAGACCCAGTACTTC
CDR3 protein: CASSFTEKETQYF

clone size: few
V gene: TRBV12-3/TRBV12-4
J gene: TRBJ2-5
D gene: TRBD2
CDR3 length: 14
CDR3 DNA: TGTGCCAGCATGGGCGGGAGTGGACAAGAGACCCAGTACTTC
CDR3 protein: CASMGGSGQETQYF

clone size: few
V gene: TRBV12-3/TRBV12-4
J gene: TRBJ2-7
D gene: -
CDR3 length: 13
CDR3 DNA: TGTGCCAGCAGTTTAGCAGTGCCCTACGAGCAGTACTTC
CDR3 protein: CASSLAVPYEQYF

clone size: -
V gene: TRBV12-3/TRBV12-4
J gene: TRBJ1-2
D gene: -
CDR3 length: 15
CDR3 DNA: TGTGCCAGCAGTTTACAGGGTCAAGCTAACTATGGCTACACCTTC
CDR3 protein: CASSLQGQANYGYTF

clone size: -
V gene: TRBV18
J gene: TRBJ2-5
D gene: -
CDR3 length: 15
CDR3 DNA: TGTGCCAGCTCACCTTGGCAGGGAGGAATGGAGACCCAGTACTTC
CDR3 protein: CASSPWQGGMETQYF

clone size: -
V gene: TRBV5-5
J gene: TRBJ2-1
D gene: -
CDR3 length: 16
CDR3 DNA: TGTGCCAGCAGCTTGCGGATAGTCCTCTCCTACAATGAGCAGTTCTTC
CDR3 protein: CASSLRIVLSYNEQFF

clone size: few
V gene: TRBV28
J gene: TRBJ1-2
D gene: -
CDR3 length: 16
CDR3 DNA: TGTGCCAGCAGTTTAATTTCCCCAGGGGAAAGCTATGGCTACACCTTC
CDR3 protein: CASSLISPGESYGYTF

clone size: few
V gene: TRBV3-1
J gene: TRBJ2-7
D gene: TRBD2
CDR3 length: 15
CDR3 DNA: TGTGCCAGCAGCTCCACTAGCGGGGGAGTATACGAGCAGTACTTC
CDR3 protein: CASSSTSGGVYEQYF

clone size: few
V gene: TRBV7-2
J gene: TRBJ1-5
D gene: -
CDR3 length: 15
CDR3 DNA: TGTGCCAGCAGCTTAGAAGGAGGTTACAATCAGCCCCAGCATTTT
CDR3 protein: CASSLEGGYNQPQHF

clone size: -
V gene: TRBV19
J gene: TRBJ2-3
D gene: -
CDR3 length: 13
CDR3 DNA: TGTGCCAGTAGTACTATTCGGTGGGATACGCAGTATTTT
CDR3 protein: CASSTIRWDTQYF

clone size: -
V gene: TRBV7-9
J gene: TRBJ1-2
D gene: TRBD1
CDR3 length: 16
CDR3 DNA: TGTGCCAGCAGCCCAAACCCGGACAGGGTCAACTATGGCTACACCTTC
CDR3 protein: CASSPNPDRVNYGYTF

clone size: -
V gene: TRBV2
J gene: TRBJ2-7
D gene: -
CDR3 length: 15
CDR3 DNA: TGTGCCAGCAGTGAAGATCGTATCCCTCTTTACGAGCAGTACTTC
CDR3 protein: CASSEDRIPLYEQYF

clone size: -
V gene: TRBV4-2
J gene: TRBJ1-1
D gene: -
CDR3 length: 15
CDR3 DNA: TGTGCCAGCAGCCAAGATTTGGGCAAGAACACTGAAGCTTTCTTT
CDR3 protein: CASSQDLGKNTEAFF

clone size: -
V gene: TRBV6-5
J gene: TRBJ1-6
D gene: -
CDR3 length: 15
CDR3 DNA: TGTGCCAGCAGTTCCAAAGCGGCCAGTGATTCACCCCTCCACTTT
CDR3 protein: CASSSKAASDSPLHF

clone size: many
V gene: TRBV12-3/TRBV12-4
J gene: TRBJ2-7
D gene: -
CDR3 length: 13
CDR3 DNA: TGTGCCAGCAGTTCGTCCGGCGGCCGGGAGCAGTACTTC
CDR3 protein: CASSSSGGREQYF

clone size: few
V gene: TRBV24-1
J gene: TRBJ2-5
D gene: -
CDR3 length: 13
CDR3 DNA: TGTGCCACCAGTGATTTAATCCAGGGTCTCCAGTACTTC
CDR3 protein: CATSDLIQGLQYF

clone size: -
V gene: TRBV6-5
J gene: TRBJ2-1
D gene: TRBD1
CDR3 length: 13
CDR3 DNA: TGTGCCAGCAGGAGGACAGGGGACTATGAGCAGTTCTTC
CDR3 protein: CASRRTGDYEQFF